The T cell receptor (beta chain) under discussion was sequenced for a study of cytomegalovirus exposure and HLA in healthy donors. The assay was immunoSEQ multiplex PCR, and TCRdb's table has in-frame clones only and misses some. The sample has roughly 140,000 clones, 85% to 90% seen once; the top ten hold roughly 10%. Losses at the gene ends were 6 bases for V and 5 bases for J; bases not matched to a gene: 11. In germline, CDR1 is KGHSH, CDR2 LQKENI. The CDR3 is 16 residues long. Specimen: PBMCs. This chain joins TRBV18 and TRBJ2-1, with 9 bases lining up with TRBD2. The receptor was isolated from a man younger than 30 in good health and CMV-seropositive. CDR3 amino acids: CASSPAGAGGNNEQFF. The CDR3 DNA reads TGTGCCAGCTCGCCGGCGGGAGCGGGGGGCAACAATGAGCAGTTCTTC. Drawing the rest from reference TRBV18 and TRBJ2-1, the complete variable domain is NAGVMQNPRHLVRRRGQEARLRCSPMKGHSHVYWYRQLPEEGLKFMVYLQKENIIDESGMPKERFSAEFPKEGPSILRIQQVVRGDSAAYFCASSPAGAGGNNEQFFGPGTRLTVL.